Shown below are 25 T cell receptor beta chains from a single sample sequenced in a study of cytomegalovirus exposure and HLA in healthy donors. Primers for the PCR totalled 60 Vbeta and 13 Jbeta. Sequencing used immunoSEQ multiplex PCR; TCRdb keeps in-frame clones, though not all of them. The table lists 150,000 to 200,000 clones, 77% of them singletons. The sequenced sample consisted of PBMCs. The receptors were sampled from a woman in her twenties or thirties in good health and CMV-seronegative.

This clone was counted a few times. The chain links TRBV19 to TRBJ1-1; 10 nucleotides agree with TRBD1. The V gene's germline CDR1 is LNHDA and CDR2 SQIVND (reference sequence). The junction had 10 bases not matched to a gene; V was cut back by 7 bases and J by 5 bases. This CDR3 comprises 15 residues. CDR3 nucleotides: TGTGCCAGTAATTACCGACAGGGGGCTGGTACTGAAGCTTTCTTT. It translates to CASNYRQGAGTEAFF.

The chain recombines TRBV28 with TRBJ1-2; 7 positions match TRBD1. CDR3 length: 13 residues. The junction had 4 bases not matched to a gene; V was cut back by 5 bases and J by 4 bases. Per the germline V gene, CDR1 is MDHEN and CDR2 is SYDVKM. The CDR3 loop is CASSRQGFYGYTF. Here the CDR3 DNA reads TGTGCCAGCAGTCGACAGGGATTCTATGGCTACACCTTC.

The genes are TRBV4-1 and TRBJ1-2; 7 bases line up with TRBD1. Germline CDR1 MGHRA, CDR2 YSYEKL. The CDR3 totals 16 residues. Trimming took 3 bases from V and 4 from J; bases not matched to a gene: 11. The CDR3 is CASSQPRDRGIYGYTF. In DNA form, the CDR3 reads TGCGCCAGCAGCCAGCCCCGGGACAGAGGGATCTATGGCTACACCTTC.

V and J are TRBV9 and TRBJ2-2; perhaps TRBD1 as D (5 bases). Trimming shortened V by 6 bases and J by 1 base, and 16 bases separated the two germline ends. CDR3 length equals 16 residues. Germline CDR1 and CDR2: SGDLS and YYNGEE. CDR3 amino acids: CASTRQGARNTGELFF. The CDR3 DNA is TGTGCCAGCACACGTCAAGGGGCACGGAACACCGGGGAGCTGTTTTTT. Looking up the rest from reference TRBV9 and TRBJ2-2 gives the full variable domain: DSGVTQTPKHLITATGQRVTLRCSPRSGDLSVYWYQQSLDQGLQFLIQYYNGEERAKGNILERFSAQQFPDLHSELNLSSLELGDSALYFCASTRQGARNTGELFFGEGSRLTVL.

Concerning this clone: At one boundary the junction diverges from the germline segment, which might be a read error. The chain links TRBV29-1 to TRBJ1-2, with a tentative D call TRBD1 (5 bases). The CDR3 runs to 14 residues. Germline assignment: CDR1 SQVTM and CDR2 ANQGSEA. The CDR3 region is CSVEGHRQNYGYTF. The CDR3 bases are TGCAGCGTGGAAGGACACCGACAAAACTATGGCTACACCTTC.

Turning to this clone: The junction and the germline gene differ at one end; a read error may be behind it. The V and J genes are TRBV30 and TRBJ1-2; D gene uncertain. Germline CDR1 GTSNPN, CDR2 SVGIG (reference sequence). The CDR3 consists of 12 residues. The CDR3 sequence is CAWSTANYGYPF. The CDR3 nucleotides are TGTGCCTGGAGTACGGCGAACTATGGCTACCCCTTC.

This clone was seen a single time. V gene TRBV5-4 combines with J gene TRBJ2-5; TRBD1 aligns across 8 bases. The CDR3 totals 14 residues. Unmatched junction bases numbered 7, after V lost 4 bases and J lost 5 bases. Looked up from germline, CDR1 is SGHNT and CDR2 is YYREEE (reference sequence). CDR3 protein: CASSTGTGGETQYF. In DNA form, the CDR3 reads TGTGCCAGCAGCACCGGGACAGGTGGGGAGACCCAGTACTTC.

This chain connects TRBV2 to TRBJ1-1; a possible D gene is TRBD1 (5 bases). The V end lost 5 bases, the J end lost 0 bases, and 16 bases lay between the germline ends. Germline V gene data show CDR1 as SNHLY and CDR2 as FYNNEI. The CDR3 is made up of 16 amino acids. CDR3 sequence: CASSPNSRDLNTEAFF. In DNA, the CDR3 is TGTGCCAGCAGTCCTAATTCCAGGGATCTGAACACTGAAGCTTTCTTT.

The J gene is TRBJ2-7, the V gene TRBV19; TRBD1 aligns across 10 bases. V dropped 4 bases and J dropped 6; count of bases not matched to a gene: 12. Germline V gives CDR1 LNHDA, CDR2 SQIVND (reference sequence). The CDR3 spans 16 residues. This CDR3 is CASSTTGGQGVSEQYF. The CDR3 coding sequence is TGTGCCAGTAGTACGACAGGGGGCCAAGGAGTAAGCGAGCAGTACTTC.

This chain links TRBV28 with TRBJ2-1; 7 nucleotides agree with TRBD2. The CDR3 length is 15 residues. From germline, CDR1 is MDHEN and CDR2 SYDVKM. With 8 bases clipped from V and 5 bases from J, the junction kept 12 bases outside the gene matches. CDR3 region: CASELVGRINNEQFF. The CDR3 DNA is TGTGCCAGCGAACTAGTCGGGAGGATAAACAATGAGCAGTTCTTC. Based on the CDR3 plus reference TRBV28 and TRBJ2-1, the full variable domain is DVKVTQSSRYLVKRTGEKVFLECVQDMDHENMFWYRQDPGLGLRLIYFSYDVKMKEKGDIPEGYSVSREKKERFSLILESASTNQTSMYLCASELVGRINNEQFFGPGTRLTVL.

The V call is TRBV6-6, the J call TRBJ1-3; tentative D call: TRBD1 (6 bases). The V gene's germline CDR1 is MNHNY and CDR2 SVGAGI (reference sequence). V was cut by 6 bases and J by 1 base, with 13 bases left in between. The CDR3 has 15 residues. The CDR3 spells CASSPRTASGNTIYF. CDR3 bases: TGTGCCAGCAGCCCCAGGACAGCTTCTGGAAACACCATATATTTT.

This chain joins TRBV29-1 and TRBJ2-1; D might be TRBD2 (5 bases). V was pared by 5 bases and J by 15 bases, with 14 bases between. Germline CDR1 and CDR2: SQVTM and ANQGSEA. The CDR3 consists of 10 residues. The CDR3 reads CSVSPDSAFF. The CDR3 bases are TGCAGCGTTTCCCCGGACTCCGCGTTCTTC.

The V call is TRBV21-1, the J call TRBJ2-1; TRBD2 is the table's D call, not checked against the DNA. TRBV21-1 constitutes a pseudogene. This CDR3 spans 16 amino acids. DNA for the CDR3: TGTGCCAGCAGCAAAGCGGGGGGGCTCTCCTACAATGAGCAGTTCTTC. This sequence encodes CASSKAGGLSYNEQFF.

The V and J genes are TRBV6-1 and TRBJ2-1; D not resolved. This CDR3 contains 12 residues. V was cut by 4 bases and J by 12 bases, with 13 bases left in between. Germline CDR1 and CDR2: MNHNS and SASEGT. The CDR3 sequence is CASSASILSQFF. CDR3 bases: TGTGCCAGCAGTGCCTCTATTTTGTCGCAGTTCTTC.

Here the CDR3 reads CASRPWRGGVSTEAFF. In DNA, the CDR3 is TGTGCCAGCAGACCTTGGAGGGGAGGGGTGTCCACTGAAGCTTTCTTT. The chain joins TRBV27 to TRBJ1-1, with a tentative D call TRBD1 (5 bases). This CDR3 has 16 residues. The germline gives CDR1 MNHEY, CDR2 SMNVEV (reference sequence). Trimming removed 6 bases from V and 4 bases from J, with 21 bases in between.

The CDR3 nucleotides read TGCAGCGTTGAGGCGGGACAGGGGATATACGAGCAGTACTTC. Translating it yields CSVEAGQGIYEQYF. The V and J genes are TRBV29-1 and TRBJ2-7; 10 bases map to TRBD1. The CDR3 has 14 residues. Germline V gives CDR1 SQVTM, CDR2 ANQGSEA. V was clipped by 3 bases and J by 4 bases; unmatched bases: 6.

V is TRBV10-3 and J is TRBJ2-7; tentatively, D is TRBD2 (5 bases). Trimming stripped 11 bases from V and 0 bases from J, with 14 bases between. This CDR3 region has 13 residues. Germline V gene lookup returns CDR1 ENHRY and CDR2 SYGVKD. The CDR3 bases are TGTGCCGCCCGTCCCGGGGACTCCTACGAGCAGTACTTC. As protein: CAARPGDSYEQYF.

This clone was counted only a few times. This chain connects TRBV18 to TRBJ2-2; unclear D gene. The CDR3 is 13 residues long. V was shortened by 3 bases and J by 7 bases, with 9 bases between the two germline ends. Germline CDR1 reads KGHSH; CDR2 reads LQKENI. CDR3 region: CASSPITLGELFF. Written as DNA, the CDR3 is TGTGCCAGCTCACCGATAACTCTCGGGGAGCTGTTTTTT.

The chain combines TRBV18 with TRBJ1-2, with 9 nucleotides matching TRBD1. V lost 3 bases and J lost 11; bases outside the gene matches: 10. The CDR3 totals 14 residues. Germline CDR1 is KGHSH and CDR2 is LQKENI. The CDR3 region has the DNA TGTGCCAGCTCACCCCCTACATTTGACAGGGGGTACACCTTC. It specifies CASSPPTFDRGYTF.

V gene TRBV9 combines with J gene TRBJ1-2; 10 nucleotides agree with TRBD1. The germline gives CDR1 SGDLS, CDR2 YYNGEE. The J segment lost 8 bases and the V segment lost 3 bases, leaving 10 bases of the junction unmatched. The CDR3 has 15 amino acids. CDR3 bases: TGTGCCAGCAGCGGGTGGACAGGGGGAGATTCAGGCTACACCTTC. This gives the protein CASSGWTGGDSGYTF.

This clone came up a few times. The CDR3, as DNA: TGCGCCAGCAGCTTGGAGGACAGGAACACTGAAGCTTTCTTT. It specifies CASSLEDRNTEAFF. The gene calls are TRBV5-1 and TRBJ1-1, with D tentatively TRBD1 (6 bases). The CDR3 has 14 residues. In germline, CDR1 is SGHRS, CDR2 YFSETQ. Trimming stripped 0 bases from V and 1 base from J, with 7 bases between.

The chain has TRBV19 and TRBJ2-7; TRBD2 agrees at 7 bases. Trimming removed 4 bases from V and 4 bases from J; junction bases left unmatched: 10. Per germline, CDR1 LNHDA and CDR2 SQIVND (reference sequence). The CDR3 has 15 amino acids. The CDR3 DNA reads TGTGCCAGTAGTACCCCAAGAGCGCGGGGGTACGAGCAGTACTTC. Encoded protein: CASSTPRARGYEQYF.

The chain carries TRBV19 and TRBJ2-1; 9 bases line up with TRBD2. The CDR3 runs 20 residues. The germline gives CDR1 LNHDA, CDR2 SQIVND (reference sequence). The V and J ends lost 3 bases and 8 bases, in that order; junction bases with no gene match: 23. For the CDR3, the DNA is TGTGCCAGTAGTATGGGACTGGCGGGAGGGCTAGATGGGTTATTCGATGAGCAGTTCTTC. This translates into CASSMGLAGGLDGLFDEQFF.

The chain employs TRBV7-3 and TRBJ2-3; tentatively, D is TRBD1 (5 bases). Germline lookup yields CDR1 SGHTA and CDR2 FQGTGA. The CDR3 is made up of 15 amino acids. V was cut by 4 bases and J by 1 base, with 12 bases left in between. For the CDR3, the DNA is TGTGCCAGCAGCTCAAGGGGTAGAGGCACAGATACGCAGTATTTT. Translated: CASSSRGRGTDTQYF. Looking up the rest from reference TRBV7-3 and TRBJ2-3 gives the full variable domain: GAGVSQTPSNKVTEKGKYVELRCDPISGHTALYWYRQSLGQGPEFLIYFQGTGAADDSGLPNDRFFAVRPEGSVSTLKIQRTERGDSAVYLCASSSRGRGTDTQYFGPGTRLTVL.

The rearrangement uses TRBV29-1 and TRBJ2-5, with D tentatively TRBD1 (6 bases). V lost 4 bases and J lost 2, with 8 bases in between. The CDR3 loop spans 12 amino acids. Germline V gives CDR1 SQVTM, CDR2 ANQGSEA. The CDR3 DNA is TGCAGCGTTGGGGGGCTACAAGAGACCCAGTACTTC. Translation: CSVGGLQETQYF.